This T cell receptor beta chain is drawn from a study of control samples from healthy donors and cancer patients. J was trimmed by 7 bases and V by 2 bases; bases with no gene match: 6. There are 14 residues in the CDR3. Germline V gene data show CDR1 as SGHRS and CDR2 as YFSETQ. Only in-frame clones appear in the TCRdb table, and some are missing; sequencing was by immunoSEQ multiplex PCR. The data hold tens of thousands of clones, with 90% to 95% observed a single time. V usage is TRBV5-1 and J usage is TRBJ1-5; 7 bases align to TRBD1. Sequencing was done on a sample of PBMCs. This clonotype originated in a man in his forties or fifties with lung cancer. The CDR3 DNA reads TGCGCCAGCAGCTTCCGACAGGGAGGGCAGCCCCAGCATTTT. Encoded protein: CASSFRQGGQPQHF.